The rows below give T cell receptor beta chains drawn from one sample of a study of cytotoxic CD8 clonotypes in ibrutinib-treated CLL. Profiled with immunoSEQ multiplex PCR; TCRdb holds only in-frame clones, not every one. Altogether roughly 250,000 clones are present, 60% to 75% being singletons, with the ten largest covering 15%. This specimen was PBMCs, taken after 24 months of ibrutinib treatment. Every receptor here comes from a human donor with chronic lymphocytic leukemia. Each CDR3 is given with its conserved first and last residue. The D gene is left open where the match is weak. Only some rows state a clone size, as once, few, many or a class for expanded clones.

v_call	d_call	clone_size	j_call	cdr3_aa	cdr3_nt
TRBV30	.	.	TRBJ1-1	CAGEVGPGTEAFF	TGTGCCGGGGAGGTCGGACCCGGCACTGAAGCTTTCTTT
TRBV2	.	few	TRBJ2-7	CASSEYIYEQYF	TGTGCCAGCAGTGAATACATTTACGAGCAGTACTTC
TRBV21-1	.	.	TRBJ2-1	CASSTSGRTYNEQFF	TGTGCCAGCAGCACTAGCGGGAGGACATACAATGAGCAGTTCTTC
TRBV5-4	.	.	TRBJ1-4	CASSPAPGTENEKLFF	TGTGCCAGCAGCCCGGCCCCCGGGACGGAAAATGAAAAACTGTTTTTT
TRBV7-2	.	few	TRBJ1-1	CASSPRGESTEAFF	TGTGCCAGCAGCCCACGGGGGGAGAGCACTGAAGCTTTCTTT
TRBV11-2	.	.	TRBJ1-2	CASSLTDNYGYTF	TGTGCCAGCAGCTTAACAGATAACTATGGCTACACCTTC
TRBV18	.	.	TRBJ1-3	CASAESSGNTIYF	TGTGCCAGCGCCGAAAGCTCTGGAAACACCATATATTTT
TRBV11-1	.	.	TRBJ1-2	CASSPPGTSGYGYTF	TGTGCCAGCAGCCCCCCAGGGACCTCGGGCTATGGCTACACCTTC
TRBV28	.	.	TRBJ1-1	CASSSMGQMNTEAFF	TGTGCCAGCAGTTCGATGGGGCAGATGAACACTGAAGCTTTCTTT
TRBV6-5	.	.	TRBJ2-6	CASSYSISSGANVLTF	TGTGCCAGCAGTTACTCGATCAGCTCTGGGGCCAACGTCCTGACTTTC
TRBV5-1	.	few	TRBJ1-5	CASRLRIYSNQPQHF	TGCGCCAGCAGACTTCGGATCTATAGCAATCAGCCCCAGCATTTT
TRBV7-6	TRBD1	.	TRBJ2-7	CASSLEADRPRNEQYF	TGTGCCAGCAGCTTAGAGGCGGACAGGCCAAGAAACGAGCAGTACTTC
TRBV25-1	TRBD1	.	TRBJ2-1	CASETSDRINEQFF	TGTGCCAGCGAGACATCGGACAGGATCAATGAGCAGTTCTTC
TRBV7-9	.	.	TRBJ2-2	CASSPSGDGELFF	TGTGCCAGCAGCCCCTCGGGGGACGGGGAGCTGTTTTTT
TRBV7-3	.	.	TRBJ2-7	CASSFIAWGCYEQYF	TGTGCCAGCAGCTTTATAGCTTGGGGATGTTACGAGCAGTACTTC
TRBV6-6	TRBD1	.	TRBJ1-2	CASSSITGGAAYGYTF	TGTGCCAGCAGTTCAATTACAGGGGGCGCCGCCTATGGCTACACCTTC
TRBV7-9	.	.	TRBJ2-7	CASSPPGHTYEQYF	TGTGCCAGCAGCCCACCGGGCCATACCTACGAGCAGTACTTC
TRBV5-1	TRBD2	once	TRBJ2-3	CASSLAPSGPYGGTDTQYF	TGCGCCAGCAGCTTGGCCCCTAGCGGGCCATACGGAGGAACAGATACGCAGTATTTT
TRBV28	TRBD1	.	TRBJ1-1	CASGYWTGMNTEAFF	TGTGCCAGCGGTTACTGGACAGGGATGAACACTGAAGCTTTCTTT
TRBV9	.	.	TRBJ2-3	CASSVASTNPDTQYF	TGTGCCAGCAGCGTAGCCTCCACCAATCCAGATACGCAGTATTTT
TRBV9	TRBD1	few	TRBJ2-7	CASSPGQAPYEQYF	TGTGCCAGCAGTCCCGGACAGGCCCCCTACGAGCAGTACTTC
TRBV15	.	.	TRBJ2-1	CATSREVVFGRSSYNEQFF	TGTGCCACCAGCAGAGAGGTGGTTTTCGGTAGGAGCTCCTACAATGAGCAGTTCTTC